A selection of T cell receptor beta chains follows, all from one sample in a study of response to subunit inactivated influenza vaccine. TCRdb reprocessed the RT-PCR reads via MiXCR and lists one record per CDR3 protein. The sample lists around 250,000 distinct CDR3 sequences, less than 15% occurring once. The sequencing here drew on non-naive T cells sorted from PBMCs, taken 14 to 15 days before vaccination. These receptors originate from a middle-aged man who received an inactivated influenza vaccine. The CDR3 runs from the conserved cysteine through the conserved F or W. Expanded clones get a size class; other rows say once, few or many, or leave the size out.

clone_size v_call cdr3_aa
few TRBV6-5 CASSSLTGDTETQYF
many TRBV27 CASSSLAGDEKLFF
NA TRBV4-3 CASRYMTGGAHEQYF
NA TRBV29-1 CSVWVRTSGMEEQFF
NA TRBV29-1 CSVALQETQYF
many TRBV15 CATSRTSGAYNEQFF
NA TRBV3-1 CASRDGRGISETQYF
NA TRBV3-1 CASSQEPGTRFVFF
few TRBV9 CASSVVPSGIQSHEQYF
few TRBV12-3/TRBV12-4 CASLGNRRAFF
NA TRBV11-1 CASSLPIALQGSHYGYTF
NA TRBV27 CASSPVDRAYEQYF
few TRBV30 CAWSKDEYSPLHF
NA TRBV20-1 CSARITGQGWSNQPQHF
NA TRBV7-2 CASSLVWLAGEGEQFF
NA TRBV9 CASSEGQGPNQPQHF
many TRBV6-1 CASSETSGPSEQYF
many TRBV6-6 CASSFDSRRGYTF